The 14 T cell receptor beta chains below all came from one sample that was sequenced in a study of T-cell reconstitution after alpha-beta-depleted transplantation in children. This sample's TCRbeta library carried unique molecular identifier barcodes. TCRdb used MiXCR to reprocess the PCR reads, holding one entry per CDR3 protein. The data hold 100,000 to 150,000 distinct CDR3 sequences, with under 30% observed a single time. The source was PBMCs, mostly from graft donor cells, collected 180 days after TCRalphabeta/CD19-depleted stem cell transplant. All receptors come from a male patient aged 2-15 years who had a stem cell transplant for chronic granulomatous disease, so the T cells may come from the graft donor.

On this clonotype itself: This clone may be a read error of a much larger clone one base away. The chain combines TRBV14 with TRBJ2-6; D is possibly TRBD1 (5 bases). From germline, CDR1 is SGHDN and CDR2 FVKESK. This CDR3 has 17 amino acids. This chain's CDR3 is CASSRRDTISGANGLTF. CDR3 coding DNA: TGTGCCAGCAGCCGCCGAGACACGATCTCTGGGGCCAACGGCCTGACTTTC.

The CDR3 coding sequence is TGTGCCAGCTGCCATCTCGGACAGGGGCCGCAGAGTCTCAATCAGCCCCAGCATTTT. Translating gives CASCHLGQGPQSLNQPQHF. The genes are TRBV2 and TRBJ1-5, with TRBD1 matching 9 bases. V was clipped by 8 bases and J by 3 bases; unmatched bases: 20. This CDR3 comprises 19 residues. The germline V gene encodes CDR1 SNHLY and CDR2 FYNNEI.

This clonotype was recorded at least ten times. The CDR3 DNA reads TGCGCCAGCAGCCCGTCTAGAGGGGGGCGGACCGGGGAGCTGTTTTTT. It is translated as CASSPSRGGRTGELFF. The chain uses TRBV5-1 and TRBJ2-2; D is tentatively TRBD1 or TRBD2 (6 bases each). The V gene's germline CDR1 is SGHRS and CDR2 YFSETQ. There are 16 residues in the CDR3. Between the trimmed V and J ends, which lost 4 bases and 5 bases, there was a span of 18 bases.

The chain recombines TRBV7-2 with TRBJ2-7; D is unclear. This CDR3 has 15 amino acids. V gave up 2 bases and J gave up 2 bases, with 13 bases separating them. CDR1 SGHTA and CDR2 FQGNSA come from the germline V gene. The CDR3: CASSLSLLGTYEQYF. The CDR3 nucleotides are TGTGCCAGCAGCTTATCCTTACTGGGAACCTACGAGCAGTACTTC.

This clonotype was observed at least ten times. The genes are TRBV5-1 and TRBJ2-1, with TRBD2 matching 8 bases. Losses at the gene ends were 3 bases for V and 1 base for J; bases not matched to a gene: 6. The CDR3 is 16 residues long. From germline, CDR1 is SGHRS and CDR2 YFSETQ. The CDR3 nucleotides are TGCGCCAGCAGCTGGCGGGGGGCCACATCCTACAATGAGCAGTTCTTC. Its translation: CASSWRGATSYNEQFF. Using reference TRBV5-1 and TRBJ2-1 for the parts outside the CDR3, the full variable domain is KAGVTQTPRYLIKTRGQQVTLSCSPISGHRSVSWYQQTPGQGLQFLFEYFSETQRNKGNFPGRFSGRQFSNSRSEMNVSTLELGDSALYLCASSWRGATSYNEQFFGPGTRLTVL.

The chain couples TRBV28 to TRBJ2-1; 12 bases agree with TRBD2. V shed 5 bases, J shed 10 bases, and the junction held 3 bases outside the gene matches. The CDR3 covers 13 residues. Germline V gene lookup returns CDR1 MDHEN and CDR2 SYDVKM. The CDR3 is CASSTGTSGEQFF. CDR3 nucleotides: TGTGCCAGCAGTACCGGGACTAGCGGGGAGCAGTTCTTC.

This clonotype has at least ten counts. This sequence joins TRBV20-1 and TRBJ2-5; no reliable D call. CDR1 and CDR2 (germline): DFQATT, SNEGSKA (reference sequence). This CDR3 is 12 amino acids long. V lost 2 bases and J 2 bases, leaving 6 bases between the germline ends. As DNA, the CDR3 is TGCAGTGCTAGAATCTCGCAAGAGACCCAGTACTTC. Translation gives CSARISQETQYF.

Only a few counts were recorded for this clonotype. The chain links TRBV20-1 to TRBJ1-1; D gene unclear. CDR1 DFQATT and CDR2 SNEGSKA come from the germline V gene (reference sequence). V shed 5 bases and J shed 0 bases, with 19 bases lying between them. The CDR3 is 16 amino acids. CDR3 sequence reads: CSAEGPSLPMNTEAFF. The CDR3 coding sequence is TGCAGTGCTGAAGGCCCTAGTCTCCCGATGAACACTGAAGCTTTCTTT.

This clonotype was picked up a small number of times. The chain recombines TRBV5-1 with TRBJ2-7; TRBD1 agrees at 10 bases. CDR1 and CDR2 from the germline V gene are SGHRS and YFSETQ. This CDR3 region has 19 residues. With 4 bases clipped from V and 7 bases from J, the junction kept 23 bases outside the gene matches. CDR3 in amino acids: CASSLSSRDRGGQGREQYF. The DNA of the CDR3 is TGCGCCAGCAGCCTAAGCAGCCGGGACAGGGGAGGACAGGGTAGGGAGCAGTACTTC.

As concerns this clonotype: The junction and the germline gene differ at one end; a read error may be behind it. The rearrangement uses TRBV9 and TRBJ2-6, with D possibly being TRBD1 (5 bases). The CDR3 contains 14 residues. Germline lookup yields CDR1 SGDLS and CDR2 YYNGEE. The CDR3 reads CASNAMPGANGLTF. CDR3 nucleotide sequence: TGTGCCAGCAACGCCATGCCTGGGGCCAACGGCCTGACTTTC. The variable domain in full, with the rest retrieved from reference TRBV9 and TRBJ2-6, is DSGVTQTPKHLITATGQRVTLRCSPRSGDLSVYWYQQSLDQGLQFLIQYYNGEERAKGNILERFSAQQFPDLHSELNLSSLELGDSALYFCASNAMPGANGLTFGAGSRLTVL.

V and J are TRBV20-1 and TRBJ1-1, with 8 positions matching TRBD1. Germline assignment: CDR1 DFQATT and CDR2 SNEGSKA (reference sequence). The CDR3 has 16 amino acids. Germline trimming cut 1 base from V and 0 bases from J; bases unmatched to any gene: 7. CDR3 bases: TGCAGTGCTAGAGTTTCAGGGGGCGTTATGAACACTGAAGCTTTCTTT. This codes for CSARVSGGVMNTEAFF.

This sequence joins TRBV29-1 and TRBJ1-6, with 10 bases matching TRBD1. Looked up from germline, CDR1 is SQVTM and CDR2 is ANQGSEA. The CDR3 spans 15 residues. V shed 6 bases, J shed 5 bases, and the junction held 7 bases outside the gene matches. In DNA, the CDR3 is TGCAGCGTGGCCGAGACAGGGGGCCATAATTCACCCCTCCACTTT. Protein: CSVAETGGHNSPLHF. Supplemented by reference TRBV29-1 and TRBJ1-6, the full variable domain reads SAVISQKPSRDICQRGTSLTIQCQVDSQVTMMFWYRQQPGQSLTLIATANQGSEATYESGFVIDKFPISRPNLTFSTLTVSNMSPEDSSIYLCSVAETGGHNSPLHFGNGTRLTVT.

V and J are TRBV19 and TRBJ2-3; D unclear. Trimming removed 6 bases at V and 1 base at J, with 5 bases between. Germline CDR1 is LNHDA and CDR2 is SQIVND (reference sequence). This CDR3 is built from 12 residues. CDR3 loop: CASSDRTDTQYF. CDR3 in DNA: TGTGCCAGTAGCGACCGCACAGATACGCAGTATTTT.

Details on this clonotype: The germline gene is not matched at one end of the junction; a read error may be the cause. This chain links TRBV20-1 with TRBJ2-3; no reliable D call. CDR1 and CDR2 from the germline V gene are DFQATT and SNEGSKA (reference sequence). The CDR3 is made up of 13 amino acids. CDR3 sequence reads: CTASLVVQDTQYF. The DNA for the CDR3 is TGCACTGCTAGTTTAGTGGTCCAAGATACGCAGTATTTT.